Each of the 4 T cell receptor beta chains below was sequenced from the same sample in a study of control samples from healthy donors and cancer patients. Generated by immunoSEQ multiplex PCR, the TCRdb table keeps only in-frame clones and is missing some. The sample includes 100,000 to 150,000 clones, 80% to 90% of them seen just once. Material: blood. The receptors stem from a middle-aged man in good health.

The chain uses TRBV4-1 and TRBJ1-6, with unresolved D. Trimming left V 1 base short and J 4 bases short, with 11 bases between. The CDR3 runs 16 residues. Germline values: CDR1 MGHRA, CDR2 YSYEKL. CDR3 sequence: CASSQGKANYNSPLHF. The CDR3 DNA reads as TGCGCCAGCAGCCAAGGGAAGGCTAATTATAATTCACCCCTCCACTTT.

The genes are TRBV5-4 and TRBJ2-1; TRBD1 might be the D (5 bases). CDR1 and CDR2 from the germline V gene are SGHNT and YYREEE (reference sequence). The CDR3 is 11 amino acids. V was clipped by 0 bases and J by 10 bases, with 5 bases between them. The CDR3 loop reads CASSLGTEQFF. The CDR3 DNA reads as TGTGCCAGCAGCTTGGGGACAGAGCAGTTCTTC.

The chain links TRBV18 to TRBJ1-3; maybe TRBD1 (5 bases). From germline, CDR1 is KGHSH and CDR2 LQKENI. With 6 bases removed from V and 2 bases from J, the gap between germline ends came to 17 bases. The CDR3 length is 16 residues. CDR3 nucleotide sequence: TGTGCCAGCTCCACGTGGGGCAGGGACGCTGGAAACACCATATATTTT. Translating it yields CASSTWGRDAGNTIYF.

This sequence joins TRBV30 and TRBJ1-4, with 10 positions matching TRBD1. V lost 5 bases to trimming and J lost 2 bases; unmatched junction nucleotides: 5. Germline lookup yields CDR1 GTSNPN and CDR2 SVGIG (reference sequence). There are 15 residues in the CDR3. The CDR3 here is CAWGTGVSTNEKLFF. The CDR3, as DNA: TGTGCCTGGGGGACAGGGGTGTCGACTAATGAAAAACTGTTTTTT.